The T cell receptor beta chain described here comes from a study of circulating tumor DNA in untreated peripheral T-cell lymphoma. Across the whole study: Serial serum during treatment, plus baseline serum, was used to track tumor TCR clonotype ctDNA.

V lost 4 bases and J 3 bases, leaving 17 bases between the germline ends. The CDR3 contains 15 residues. Looked up from germline, CDR1 is SGHNT and CDR2 is YYREEE (reference sequence). Study findings and constraints: A trend toward worse survival accompanied detectable post-therapy ctDNA. Baseline tissues yielded approximately 83% and baseline serum roughly 70% tumor-specific clonotype detection.

The repertoire was sequenced with immunoSEQ multiplex PCR; TCRdb's copy has only in-frame clones and lacks some. The repertoire holds about 1,300 clones, with about 70% as singletons. This clone has only a few counts. Its specificity is not known. This clonotype was sampled from a human donor with peripheral T-cell lymphoma. Source material: cell-free DNA from blood serum. The chain employs TRBV5-4 and TRBJ2-7; D possibly uses TRBD1 or TRBD2 (5 bases each). The DNA of the CDR3 is TGTGCCAGCAGCGTCGCCGGGACGGCAGTCTACGAGCAGTACTTC. It specifies CASSVAGTAVYEQYF.